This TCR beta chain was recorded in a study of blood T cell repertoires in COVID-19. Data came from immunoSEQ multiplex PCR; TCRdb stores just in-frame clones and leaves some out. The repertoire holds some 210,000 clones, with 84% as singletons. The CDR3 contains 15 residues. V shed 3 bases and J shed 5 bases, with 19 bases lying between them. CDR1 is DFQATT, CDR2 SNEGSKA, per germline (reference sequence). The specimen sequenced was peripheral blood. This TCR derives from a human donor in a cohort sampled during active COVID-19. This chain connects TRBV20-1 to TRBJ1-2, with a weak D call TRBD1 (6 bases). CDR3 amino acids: CSASAGAGDNYGYTF. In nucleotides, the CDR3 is TGCAGTGCTAGTGCAGGGGCAGGCGATAATTATGGCTACACCTTC.